This T cell receptor beta chain was sequenced for a study of cytomegalovirus exposure and HLA in healthy donors. Germline V CDR1 and CDR2: SGDLS, YYNGEE. The CDR3 extends over 14 amino acids. Trimming pared 0 bases from V and 1 base from J, leaving 7 bases between. PCR employed 60 Vbeta and 13 Jbeta primers. TCRdb's table, derived via immunoSEQ multiplex PCR, lists solely in-frame clones and lacks some. Among under 150,000 clones listed, around 10% were seen once. The sample taken for sequencing was PBMCs. The gene calls are TRBV9 and TRBJ1-1; D ambiguous. The receptor comes from a man aged 25 to 40 in good health and CMV-seronegative. The CDR3 nucleotides are TGTGCCAGCAGCGTAGTAGGCGGGAACACTGAAGCTTTCTTT. Protein sequence: CASSVVGGNTEAFF. Combining the CDR3 with reference TRBV9 and TRBJ1-1 gives the whole variable domain DSGVTQTPKHLITATGQRVTLRCSPRSGDLSVYWYQQSLDQGLQFLIQYYNGEERAKGNILERFSAQQFPDLHSELNLSSLELGDSALYFCASSVVGGNTEAFFGQGTRLTVV.